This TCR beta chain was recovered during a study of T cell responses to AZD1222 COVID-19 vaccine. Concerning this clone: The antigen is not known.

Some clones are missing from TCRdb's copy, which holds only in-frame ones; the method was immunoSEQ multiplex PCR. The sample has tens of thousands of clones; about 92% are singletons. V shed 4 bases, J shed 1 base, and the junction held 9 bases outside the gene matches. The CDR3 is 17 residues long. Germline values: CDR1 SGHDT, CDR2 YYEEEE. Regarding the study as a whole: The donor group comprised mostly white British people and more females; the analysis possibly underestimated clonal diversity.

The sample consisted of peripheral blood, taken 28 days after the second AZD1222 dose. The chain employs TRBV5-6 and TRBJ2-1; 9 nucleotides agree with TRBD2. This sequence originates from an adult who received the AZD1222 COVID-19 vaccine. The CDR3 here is CASSAGLAKKSYNEQFF. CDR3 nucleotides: TGTGCCAGCAGCGCCGGACTAGCGAAGAAATCCTACAATGAGCAGTTCTTC.